The clone carrying this T cell receptor beta chain was counted between two and nine times. Its antigen is unidentified. Germline lookup yields CDR1 MNHEY and CDR2 SVGEGT. Trimming removed 2 bases from V and 1 base from J, with 12 bases in between. The CDR3 spans 15 residues. Attached unique molecular identifiers marked individual cDNA molecules. TCRdb reprocessed the 5' RACE reads with MiXCR, giving one entry per CDR3 protein. The sample yields some 64,000 distinct CDR3 sequences, less than 12% seen once. The data originate from a study of early T cells in non-severe SARS-CoV-2 infection. In the study overall: Sequencing used unsorted whole-blood bulk RNA, so chains lack pairing. Study observations and caveats: VDJdb matching, biased toward anti-spike CD8 responses, missed private and CD4 specificities.

The V gene is TRBV6-2 or TRBV6-3, the J gene TRBJ2-7; D is ambiguous. The specimen comprised whole blood, sampled at baseline. The receptor comes from an adult who was a healthcare worker with PCR-confirmed SARS-CoV-2 infection or an uninfected control (not recorded which). The CDR3 nucleotides are TGTGCCAGCAGTTACCGGGTGGACGGATCCTACGAGCAGTACTTC. This translates into CASSYRVDGSYEQYF.